This passage covers 10 T cell receptor beta chains from one sample sequenced in a study of blood T cell repertoires in COVID-19. The repertoire was sequenced with immunoSEQ multiplex PCR; TCRdb's copy has only in-frame clones and lacks some. The sample includes about 210,000 clones, around 80% of them seen just once. Sequenced material: peripheral blood. The receptors originated from a woman between 40 and 55 years old with acute or convalescent COVID-19.

This rearrangement joins TRBV7-2 to TRBJ2-5; 7 nucleotides match TRBD2. CDR3 size: 15 residues. The V segment lost 0 bases and the J segment 4 bases; nucleotides outside the gene matches: 5. In germline, CDR1 is SGHTA, CDR2 FQGNSA. The CDR3, as DNA: TGTGCCAGCAGCTTAGCGGGGAGGGGCGCAGAGACCCAGTACTTC. Translated, it gives CASSLAGRGAETQYF.

This chain links TRBV6-5 with TRBJ1-2; maybe TRBD1 (5 bases). Germline V gene lookup returns CDR1 MNHEY and CDR2 SVGAGI. This CDR3 spans 14 amino acids. The V gene lost 7 bases and the J gene lost 8 bases, with 20 bases spanning the gap. CDR3 in DNA: TGTGCCAGCAATATGGACAAGATCTTCGGCGGCTACACCTTC. Translated: CASNMDKIFGGYTF.

The sample holds one count of this clone. The chain joins TRBV5-4 to TRBJ2-7, with TRBD1 identical over 9 bases. Germline CDR1 reads SGHNT; CDR2 reads YYREEE (reference sequence). V lost 2 bases to trimming and J lost 2 bases; unmatched junction nucleotides: 2. This CDR3 contains 14 residues. The CDR3 reads CASSLGTGTYEQYF. Written as DNA, the CDR3 is TGTGCCAGCAGCTTAGGGACAGGGACCTACGAGCAGTACTTC.

V gene TRBV5-4 combines with J gene TRBJ2-4, with 9 nucleotides matching TRBD2. Germline trimming cut 2 bases from V and 3 bases from J; bases unmatched to any gene: 9. CDR3 length: 17 amino acids. Germline V gives CDR1 SGHNT, CDR2 YYREEE (reference sequence). CDR3 loop: CASSLFLAGEDKNIQYF. DNA for the CDR3: TGTGCCAGCAGCTTATTCTTAGCGGGAGAGGACAAAAACATTCAGTACTTC.

The chain uses TRBV24-1 and TRBJ2-7, with 7 positions matching TRBD1. The CDR3 spans 15 residues. CDR1 and CDR2 from the germline V gene are KGHDR and SFDVKD. With V trimmed by 4 bases and J by 1 base, 6 bases remained unmatched. The CDR3 DNA reads as TGTGCCACCAGTGACCCCGCCAGGGGGTCCTACGAGCAGTACTTC. This gives the protein CATSDPARGSYEQYF.

This chain joins TRBV4-1 and TRBJ2-5, with a possible D match to TRBD2 (6 bases). The ends were cut back, 0 bases at V and 2 bases at J, with 16 bases in the middle. CDR3 length equals 17 residues. Germline CDR1 reads MGHRA; CDR2 reads YSYEKL. This chain's CDR3 is CASSQELSTGLQETQYF. The CDR3 DNA follows: TGCGCCAGCAGCCAAGAGCTGTCGACTGGACTACAAGAGACCCAGTACTTC.

The genes are TRBV6-5 and TRBJ1-1; D is possibly TRBD1 (5 bases). Germline loops: CDR1 MNHEY, CDR2 SVGAGI. Trimming stripped 5 bases from V and 5 bases from J, with 18 bases between. The CDR3 length is 15 residues. This CDR3 is CASSKPGLLRTEAFF. DNA of the CDR3: TGTGCCAGCAGTAAACCGGGACTGTTGAGGACTGAAGCTTTCTTT.

The chain uses TRBV7-9 and TRBJ2-7; the D gene is possibly TRBD1 (6 bases). Germline loops: CDR1 SEHNR, CDR2 FQNEAQ (reference sequence). The CDR3 is 12 amino acids. Trimming left V 5 bases short and J 6 bases short, with 11 bases between. The CDR3 nucleotides read TGTGCCAGCAGCCTACAGGGCTCCGAGCAGTACTTC. This codes for CASSLQGSEQYF. The whole variable domain, filled in from reference TRBV7-9 and TRBJ2-7, reads DTGVSQNPRHKITKRGQNVTFRCDPISEHNRLYWYRQTLGQGPEFLTYFQNEAQLEKSRLLSDRFSAERPKGSFSTLEIQRTEQGDSAMYLCASSLQGSEQYFGPGTRLTVT.

The rearrangement uses TRBV21-1 and TRBJ2-7; the DNA was not used to check the table's D call, TRBD2. TRBV21-1 is given as a pseudogene. This CDR3 contains 13 residues. CDR3 nucleotide sequence: TGTGCCAGCAGCAAGCGGGACCCTGACGAGCAGTACTTC. Its translation is CASSKRDPDEQYF.

The chain recombines TRBV27 with TRBJ1-4, with TRBD1 identical over 9 bases. Per germline, CDR1 MNHEY and CDR2 SMNVEV (reference sequence). The CDR3 is 14 amino acids. The V segment lost 7 bases and the J segment 10 bases; nucleotides outside the gene matches: 10. DNA for the CDR3: TGTGCCAGCACACCGGGACAGGGAGGGCGAAAACTGTTTTTT. Translation: CASTPGQGGRKLFF.